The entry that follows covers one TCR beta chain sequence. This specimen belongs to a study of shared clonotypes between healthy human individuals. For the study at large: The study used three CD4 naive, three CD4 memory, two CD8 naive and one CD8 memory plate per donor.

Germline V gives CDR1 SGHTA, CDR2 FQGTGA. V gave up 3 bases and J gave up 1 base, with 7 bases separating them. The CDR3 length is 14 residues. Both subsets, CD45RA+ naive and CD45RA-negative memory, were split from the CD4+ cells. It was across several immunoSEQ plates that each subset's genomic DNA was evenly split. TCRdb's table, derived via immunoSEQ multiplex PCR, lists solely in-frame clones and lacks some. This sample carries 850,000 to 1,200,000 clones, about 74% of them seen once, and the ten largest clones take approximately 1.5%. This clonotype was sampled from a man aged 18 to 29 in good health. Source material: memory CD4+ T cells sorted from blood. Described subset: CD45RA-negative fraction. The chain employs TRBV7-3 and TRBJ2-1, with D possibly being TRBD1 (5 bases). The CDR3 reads CASSFQGSYNEQFF. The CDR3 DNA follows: TGTGCCAGCAGCTTTCAGGGTTCCTACAATGAGCAGTTCTTC.